Following are 19 T cell receptor beta chains from one sample sequenced in a study of blood T cell repertoires in COVID-19. Sequencing used immunoSEQ multiplex PCR; TCRdb keeps in-frame clones, though not all of them. Of about 300,000 clones listed, around 84% were seen once; the top ten hold 1% to 1.5%. The sample consisted of peripheral blood. These receptors were collected from a man in his 70s with acute or convalescent COVID-19.

The gene calls are TRBV5-1 and TRBJ2-2; D might be TRBD1 (5 bases). V was clipped by 1 base and J by 4 bases, with 11 bases between them. CDR1 is SGHRS, CDR2 YFSETQ, per germline. The CDR3 length is 15 residues. The CDR3 coding sequence is TGCGCCAGCAGCTTGATTGCAGGGTCCACCGGGGAGCTGTTTTTT. It specifies CASSLIAGSTGELFF.

Comment on this clone: The same CDR3 arises from other DNA sequences in this sample as well. The chain carries TRBV2 and TRBJ1-4; 9 nucleotides line up with TRBD1. The junction had 4 bases not matched to a gene; V was cut back by 6 bases and J by 8 bases. CDR1 SNHLY and CDR2 FYNNEI come from the germline V gene. This CDR3 is built from 13 residues. The CDR3 spells CASRGQGGEKLFF. The CDR3 nucleotides are TGTGCCAGCAGGGGACAGGGTGGGGAAAAACTGTTTTTT.

The chain carries TRBV6-2 or TRBV6-3 and TRBJ1-1; unclear D gene. Germline V lookup: CDR1 MNHEY, CDR2 SVGEGT. The germline V and J ends were trimmed by 0 bases and 2 bases, with 13 bases remaining between them. This CDR3 is 16 amino acids long. CDR3 nucleotides: TGTGCCAGCAGTTACTCGAGAGGGTTAGGAAACACTGAAGCTTTCTTT. Translated, it gives CASSYSRGLGNTEAFF.

The chain employs TRBV5-6 and TRBJ2-7, with D uncertain. The CDR3 loop spans 12 amino acids. Germline V lookup: CDR1 SGHDT, CDR2 YYEEEE. Trimming stripped 1 base from V and 3 bases from J, with 5 bases between. The CDR3 DNA is TGTGCCAGCAGCTTGTGGCTCTACGAGCAGTACTTC. This sequence encodes CASSLWLYEQYF.

This chain uses TRBV3-1 (or the pseudogene TRBV3-2) with TRBJ1-1, with 11 bases matching TRBD1. This CDR3 has 14 residues. CDR1 and CDR2 (germline): LGHDT, YNNKEL (reference sequence). V gave up 6 bases and J gave up 6 bases; unmatched junction bases: 6. CDR3 amino acids: CASRRDRGGPEAFF. In nucleotides, the CDR3 is TGTGCCAGCAGGCGGGACAGGGGGGGACCTGAAGCTTTCTTT.

The chain carries TRBV19 and TRBJ1-3; 9 positions match TRBD1. The J segment lost 1 base and the V segment lost 9 bases, leaving 10 bases of the junction unmatched. Germline V gives CDR1 LNHDA, CDR2 SQIVND (reference sequence). The CDR3 has 16 residues. CDR3 protein: CASALGDRDSGNTIYF. In DNA form, the CDR3 reads TGTGCCAGCGCTCTGGGGGACAGGGATTCTGGAAACACCATATATTTT. The variable domain in full, with the rest retrieved from reference TRBV19 and TRBJ1-3, is DGGITQSPKYLFRKEGQNVTLSCEQNLNHDAMYWYRQDPGQGLRLIYYSQIVNDFQKGDIAEGYSVSREKKESFPLTVTSAQKNPTAFYLCASALGDRDSGNTIYFGEGSWLTVV.

This clone appeared a few times. The chain uses TRBV29-1 and TRBJ2-1, with 11 nucleotides matching TRBD2. The CDR3 loop spans 16 amino acids. In germline, CDR1 is SQVTM, CDR2 ANQGSEA. V lost 6 bases, J lost 3 bases, and 10 bases stayed unmatched. CDR3 region: CSVELGLAENYNEQFF. CDR3 sequence (DNA): TGCAGCGTCGAACTGGGACTAGCGGAAAACTACAATGAGCAGTTCTTC.

The chain employs TRBV30 and TRBJ2-1; a possible D gene is TRBD2 (6 bases). Germline V lookup: CDR1 GTSNPN, CDR2 SVGIG (reference sequence). V lost 3 bases to trimming and J lost 9 bases, with 9 bases between them. CDR3 length: 11 amino acids. CDR3 nucleotide sequence: TGTGCCTGGAGGGGGGAGGTTGAGCAGTTCTTC. Its protein is CAWRGEVEQFF.

The genes are TRBV30 and TRBJ2-2; D is perhaps TRBD1 (6 bases). CDR1 is GTSNPN and CDR2 is SVGIG in the germline V gene (reference sequence). Trimming removed 3 bases at V and 1 base at J, with 12 bases between. The CDR3 is made up of 15 amino acids. CDR3: CAWSPVQGNTGELFF. In DNA, the CDR3 is TGTGCCTGGAGCCCGGTACAGGGGAACACCGGGGAGCTGTTTTTT.

The genes are TRBV25-1 and TRBJ1-3; D is uncertain. Germline CDR1 and CDR2: MGHDK and SYGVNS. Deletions cut 7 bases from V and 0 bases from J, with 7 bases between. The CDR3 contains 13 residues. DNA of the CDR3: TGTGCCAGCATCGGTTTCTCTGGAAACACCATATATTTT. Encoded protein: CASIGFSGNTIYF.

This clone came up a few times. This sequence joins TRBV4-2 and TRBJ2-1; TRBD2 agrees at 11 bases. Looked up from germline, CDR1 is LGHNA and CDR2 is YNFKEQ. The CDR3 extends over 16 amino acids. Trimming removed 1 base from V and 4 bases from J; junction bases left unmatched: 3. The CDR3 bases are TGTGCCAGCAGCCAAGGGACTAGCGGGTTGTACAATGAGCAGTTCTTC. It is translated as CASSQGTSGLYNEQFF.

This clone was counted between two and nine times. The chain has TRBV7-2 and TRBJ1-6; 9 nucleotides align to TRBD1. The V gene's germline CDR1 is SGHTA and CDR2 FQGNSA. With 7 bases clipped from V and 10 bases from J, the junction kept 8 bases outside the gene matches. This CDR3 comprises 14 residues. The CDR3 here is CASTQQGAYSPLHF. In DNA, the CDR3 is TGTGCCAGCACCCAACAGGGGGCCTACTCACCCCTCCACTTT.

The CDR3 sequence: CASSLDNSYEQYF. The CDR3 coding sequence is TGTGCCAGCAGCTTGGACAACTCCTACGAGCAGTACTTC. V and J are TRBV5-6 and TRBJ2-7; no definite D call. CDR3 length: 13 residues. Trimming stripped 0 bases from V and 0 bases from J, with 4 bases between. Germline V gene sequence: CDR1 SGHDT, CDR2 YYEEEE.

The rearrangement joins TRBV11-1 to TRBJ2-7; 8 bases fit TRBD1. Looked up from germline, CDR1 is SGHAT and CDR2 is FQDESV (reference sequence). V was pared by 9 bases and J by 4 bases, with 8 bases of the junction left unmatched. The CDR3 sequence is 13 residues long. In DNA form, the CDR3 reads TGTGCCAGTAGTTTGGACAGGGTGTACGAGCAGTACTTC. Translated: CASSLDRVYEQYF. Drawing the rest from reference TRBV11-1 and TRBJ2-7, the complete variable domain is EAEVAQSPRYKITEKSQAVAFWCDPISGHATLYWYRQILGQGPELLVQFQDESVVDDSQLPKDRFSAERLKGVDSTLKIQPAELGDSAMYLCASSLDRVYEQYFGPGTRLTVT.

The genes are TRBV5-1 and TRBJ2-3; the D gene is possibly TRBD2 (5 bases). Trimming removed 0 bases at V and 2 bases at J, with 10 bases between. CDR1 is SGHRS and CDR2 is YFSETQ in the germline V gene. The CDR3 contains 15 residues. The CDR3 reads CASSLAPGFTDTQYF. Written as DNA, the CDR3 is TGCGCCAGCAGCTTGGCTCCGGGATTCACAGATACGCAGTATTTT. Full variable domain (missing parts from reference TRBV5-1 and TRBJ2-3): KAGVTQTPRYLIKTRGQQVTLSCSPISGHRSVSWYQQTPGQGLQFLFEYFSETQRNKGNFPGRFSGRQFSNSRSEMNVSTLELGDSALYLCASSLAPGFTDTQYFGPGTRLTVL.

This clone was detected only a few times. Other DNA sequences within the sample encode an identical CDR3. The chain has TRBV12-5 and TRBJ1-5; D unresolved. V was cut by 1 base and J by 6 bases, with 7 bases left in between. Per germline, CDR1 LGHNT and CDR2 FRNRAP. The length of the CDR3 is 13 residues. CDR3 region: CASGLEAGQPQHF. The CDR3 DNA reads TGTGCTAGTGGTTTGGAAGCAGGTCAGCCCCAGCATTTT.

This sequence joins TRBV7-2 and TRBJ1-3; 7 bases are shared with TRBD1. This CDR3 is built from 14 residues. The V and J ends lost 1 base and 4 bases, in that order; junction bases with no gene match: 1. Looked up from germline, CDR1 is SGHTA and CDR2 is FQGNSA. CDR3 DNA sequence: TGTGCCAGCAGCTTAGTGACAGGGGGAAACACCATATATTTT. It translates to CASSLVTGGNTIYF.

The chain uses TRBV6-2 or TRBV6-3 and TRBJ1-6; 9 nucleotides line up with TRBD1. The CDR3 runs 15 residues. Germline CDR1 MNHEY, CDR2 SVGEGT. Losses at the gene ends were 4 bases for V and 9 bases for J; bases not matched to a gene: 7. CDR3 bases: TGTGCCAGCAGTTCCCCGGGACAGGGTCGTTCACCCCTCCACTTT. The encoded protein is CASSSPGQGRSPLHF.

V is TRBV14 and J is TRBJ1-6; the match to TRBD1 covers 7 bases. The length of the CDR3 is 16 residues. CDR1 and CDR2 (germline): SGHDN, FVKESK. Trimming at V came to 2 bases and at J to 9 bases, leaving 10 bases not matched to a gene. CDR3 nucleotide sequence: TGTGCCAGCAGCCAAAGAAGGCGACAGGGTGGTTCACCCCTCCACTTT. Encoded protein: CASSQRRRQGGSPLHF. The entire variable domain, with the rest obtained from reference TRBV14 and TRBJ1-6, is as follows: EAGVTQFPSHSVIEKGQTVTLRCDPISGHDNLYWYRRVMGKEIKFLLHFVKESKQDESGMPNNRFLAERTGGTYSTLKVQPAELEDSGVYFCASSQRRRQGGSPLHFGNGTRLTVT.